This TCR beta chain was sequenced for a study of T cells after somatic rescue of genetic block. Here immunoSEQ multiplex PCR was the method, and the copy in TCRdb shows in-frame clones only, minus some. The repertoire holds around 8,100 clones, with about 80% as singletons. About this clone: Within the sample, other DNA sequences also encode this same CDR3.

The receptor was isolated from a boy younger than 18. The sample comprised peripheral blood mononuclear cells (PBMCs).

Here the CDR3 DNA reads TGTGCCAGCTCAGACTACGGACAGGGCTACGAGCAGTACTTC. Its translation is CASSDYGQGYEQYF. The rearrangement joins TRBV18 to TRBJ2-7, with 8 bases aligning to TRBD1. The CDR3 totals 14 residues. The germline gives CDR1 KGHSH, CDR2 LQKENI. V shed 5 bases and J 3 bases; nucleotides not matched to a gene: 6.